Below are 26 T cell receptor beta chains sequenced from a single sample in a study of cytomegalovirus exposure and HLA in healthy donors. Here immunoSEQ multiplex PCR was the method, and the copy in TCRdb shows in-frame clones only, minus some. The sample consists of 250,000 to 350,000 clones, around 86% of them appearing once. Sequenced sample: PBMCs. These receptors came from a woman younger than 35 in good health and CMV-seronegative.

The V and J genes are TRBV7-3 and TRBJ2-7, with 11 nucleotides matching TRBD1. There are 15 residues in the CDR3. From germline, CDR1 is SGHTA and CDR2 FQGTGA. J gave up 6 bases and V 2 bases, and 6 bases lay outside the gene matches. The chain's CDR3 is CASSLLGTGGFEQYF. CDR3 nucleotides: TGTGCCAGCAGCTTACTGGGGACAGGGGGATTCGAGCAGTACTTC.

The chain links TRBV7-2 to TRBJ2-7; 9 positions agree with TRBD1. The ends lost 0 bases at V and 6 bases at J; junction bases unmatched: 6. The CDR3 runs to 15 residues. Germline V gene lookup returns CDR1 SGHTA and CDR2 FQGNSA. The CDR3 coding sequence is TGTGCCAGCAGCTTAGCCGGGACAGGGACGGGCGAGCAGTACTTC. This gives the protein CASSLAGTGTGEQYF.

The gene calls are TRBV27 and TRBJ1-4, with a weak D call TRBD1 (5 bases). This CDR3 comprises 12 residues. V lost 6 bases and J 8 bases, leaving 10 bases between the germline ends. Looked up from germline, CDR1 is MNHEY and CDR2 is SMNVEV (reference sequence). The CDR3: CASSRRDEKLFF. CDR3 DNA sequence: TGTGCCAGCAGCCGGAGGGACGAAAAACTGTTTTTT.

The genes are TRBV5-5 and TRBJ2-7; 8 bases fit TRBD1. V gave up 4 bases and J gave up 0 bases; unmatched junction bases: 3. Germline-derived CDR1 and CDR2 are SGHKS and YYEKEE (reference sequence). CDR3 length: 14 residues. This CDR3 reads CASSGQGGSYEQYF. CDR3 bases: TGTGCCAGCAGCGGACAGGGAGGCTCCTACGAGCAGTACTTC.

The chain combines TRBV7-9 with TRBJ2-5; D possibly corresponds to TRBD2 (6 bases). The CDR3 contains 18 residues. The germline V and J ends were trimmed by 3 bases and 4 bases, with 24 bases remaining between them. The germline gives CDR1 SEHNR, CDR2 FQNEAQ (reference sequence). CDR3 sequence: CASSFPKGSGGQLETQYF. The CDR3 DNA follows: TGTGCCAGCAGCTTCCCCAAGGGGTCCGGGGGTCAGCTAGAGACCCAGTACTTC.

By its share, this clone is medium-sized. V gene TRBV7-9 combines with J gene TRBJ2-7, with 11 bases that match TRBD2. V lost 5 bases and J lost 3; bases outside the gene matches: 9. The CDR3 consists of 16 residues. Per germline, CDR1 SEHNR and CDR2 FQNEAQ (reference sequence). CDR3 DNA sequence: TGTGCCAGCAGCCCGACCCTGACTAGCGGGATCTACGAGCAGTACTTC. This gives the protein CASSPTLTSGIYEQYF.

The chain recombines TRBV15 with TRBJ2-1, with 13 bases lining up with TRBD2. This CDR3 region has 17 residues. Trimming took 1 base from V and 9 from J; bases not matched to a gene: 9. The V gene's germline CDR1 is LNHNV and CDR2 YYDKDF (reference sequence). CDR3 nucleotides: TGTGCCACCAGCAGAGGTCAACTAGCGGGAGGGCCGAGTGAGCAGTTCTTC. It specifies CATSRGQLAGGPSEQFF.

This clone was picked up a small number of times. DNA for the CDR3: TGCGCCAGCAGCCAAGAGGCGGGGTTTCAGCCCCAGCATTTT. It specifies CASSQEAGFQPQHF. This chain uses TRBV4-1 with TRBJ1-5; D uncertain. Germline V lookup: CDR1 MGHRA, CDR2 YSYEKL. V was pared by 0 bases and J by 6 bases, with 9 bases between. CDR3 size: 14 residues.

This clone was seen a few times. Here the CDR3 reads CSVGQLMNTEAFF. CDR3 nucleotide sequence: TGCAGCGTTGGACAGCTAATGAACACTGAAGCTTTCTTT. V is TRBV29-1 and J is TRBJ1-1, with D possibly matching TRBD1 (5 bases). Germline lookup yields CDR1 SQVTM and CDR2 ANQGSEA. V dropped 4 bases and J dropped 0 bases, with 9 bases sitting between them. The CDR3 totals 13 residues.

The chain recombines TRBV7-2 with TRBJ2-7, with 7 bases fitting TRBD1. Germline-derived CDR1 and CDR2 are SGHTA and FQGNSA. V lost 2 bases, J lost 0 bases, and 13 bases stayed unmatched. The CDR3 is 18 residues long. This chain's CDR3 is CASSLRPTTGTVSYEQYF. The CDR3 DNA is TGTGCCAGCAGCTTAAGACCGACGACAGGGACCGTCTCCTACGAGCAGTACTTC. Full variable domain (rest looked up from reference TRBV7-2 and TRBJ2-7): GAGVSQSPSNKVTEKGKDVELRCDPISGHTALYWYRQSLGQGLEFLIYFQGNSAPDKSGLPSDRFSAERTGGSVSTLTIQRTQQEDSAVYLCASSLRPTTGTVSYEQYFGPGTRLTVT.

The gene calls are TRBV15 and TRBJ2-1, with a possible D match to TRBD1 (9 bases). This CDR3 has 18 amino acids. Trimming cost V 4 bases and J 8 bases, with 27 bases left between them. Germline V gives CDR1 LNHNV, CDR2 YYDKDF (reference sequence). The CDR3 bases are TGTGCCACCAGCAAGGGACAGGGAGTTGCGAGCGGGAGTGATGAGCAGTTCTTC. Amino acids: CATSKGQGVASGSDEQFF.

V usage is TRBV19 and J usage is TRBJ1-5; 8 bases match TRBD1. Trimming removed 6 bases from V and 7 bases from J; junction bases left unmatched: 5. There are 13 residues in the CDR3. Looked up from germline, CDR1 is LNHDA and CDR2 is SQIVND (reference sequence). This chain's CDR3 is CASSGQGGQPQHF. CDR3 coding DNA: TGTGCCAGTAGCGGACAGGGAGGGCAGCCCCAGCATTTT.

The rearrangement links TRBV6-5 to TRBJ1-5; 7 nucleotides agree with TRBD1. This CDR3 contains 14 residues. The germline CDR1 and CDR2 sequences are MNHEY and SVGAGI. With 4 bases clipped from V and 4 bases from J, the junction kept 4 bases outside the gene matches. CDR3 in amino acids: CASSFLQGNQPQHF. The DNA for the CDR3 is TGTGCCAGCAGTTTCCTACAGGGGAATCAGCCCCAGCATTTT.

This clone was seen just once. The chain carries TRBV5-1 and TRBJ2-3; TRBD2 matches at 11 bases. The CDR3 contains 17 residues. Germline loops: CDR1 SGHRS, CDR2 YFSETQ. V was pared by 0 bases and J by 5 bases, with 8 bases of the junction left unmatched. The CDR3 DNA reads TGCGCCAGCAGCTTGGGGGCACTAGCGGGAGTTGGAGATACGCAGTATTTT. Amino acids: CASSLGALAGVGDTQYF.

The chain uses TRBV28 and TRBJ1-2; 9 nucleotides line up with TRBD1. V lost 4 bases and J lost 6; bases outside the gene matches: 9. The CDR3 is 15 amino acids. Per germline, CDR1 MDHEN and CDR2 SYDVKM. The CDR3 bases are TGTGCCAGCAGTTCTCAACAGGGGGCGCCTGATGGCTACACCTTC. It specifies CASSSQQGAPDGYTF.

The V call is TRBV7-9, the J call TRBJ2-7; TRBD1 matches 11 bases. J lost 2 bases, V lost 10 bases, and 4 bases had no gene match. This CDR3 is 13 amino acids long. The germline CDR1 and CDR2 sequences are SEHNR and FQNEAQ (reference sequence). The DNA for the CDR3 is TGTGCCACCCGGACAGGGGGCGCCTACGAGCAGTACTTC. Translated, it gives CATRTGGAYEQYF.

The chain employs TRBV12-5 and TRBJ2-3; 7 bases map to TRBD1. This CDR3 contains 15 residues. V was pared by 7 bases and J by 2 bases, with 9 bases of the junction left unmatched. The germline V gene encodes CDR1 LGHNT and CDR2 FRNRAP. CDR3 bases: TGTGCTAGTGAATCTGGACAGGACCCCACAGATACGCAGTATTTT. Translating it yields CASESGQDPTDTQYF.

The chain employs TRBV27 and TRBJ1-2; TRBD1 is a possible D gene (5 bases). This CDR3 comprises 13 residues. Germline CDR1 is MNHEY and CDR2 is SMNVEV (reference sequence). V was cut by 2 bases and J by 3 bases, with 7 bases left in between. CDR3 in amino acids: CASSLGADYGYTF. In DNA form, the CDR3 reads TGTGCCAGCAGTTTAGGGGCAGACTATGGCTACACCTTC.

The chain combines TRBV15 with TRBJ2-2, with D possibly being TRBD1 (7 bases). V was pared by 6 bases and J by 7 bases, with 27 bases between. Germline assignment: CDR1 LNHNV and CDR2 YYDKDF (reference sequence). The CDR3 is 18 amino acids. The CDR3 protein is CATSGLGGGTALVGELFF. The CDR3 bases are TGTGCCACCAGTGGCCTAGGAGGCGGGACAGCTTTGGTCGGGGAGCTGTTTTTT.

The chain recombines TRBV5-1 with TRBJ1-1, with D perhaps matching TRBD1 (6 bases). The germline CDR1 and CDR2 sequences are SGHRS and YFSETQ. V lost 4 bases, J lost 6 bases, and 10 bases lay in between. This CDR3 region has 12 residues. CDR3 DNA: TGCGCCAGCAGCAAGACAGGAGCTGAAGCTTTCTTT. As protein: CASSKTGAEAFF.

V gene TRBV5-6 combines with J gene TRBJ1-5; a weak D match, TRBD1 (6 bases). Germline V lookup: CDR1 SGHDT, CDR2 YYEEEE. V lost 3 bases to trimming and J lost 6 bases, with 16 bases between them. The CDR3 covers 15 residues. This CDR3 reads CASSWGGGASQPQHF. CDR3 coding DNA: TGTGCCAGCAGCTGGGGGGGCGGGGCGAGTCAGCCCCAGCATTTT.

The CDR3 nucleotides read TGCGCCAGCAGCCAAGGAGCCTTAGCGGGAGGGGGGACTGAGCAGTTCTTC. It specifies CASSQGALAGGGTEQFF. The chain couples TRBV4-3 to TRBJ2-1, with 11 bases aligning to TRBD2. The V and J ends lost 1 base and 9 bases, in that order; junction bases with no gene match: 11. Germline assignment: CDR1 LGHNA and CDR2 YSLEER. This CDR3 contains 17 residues.

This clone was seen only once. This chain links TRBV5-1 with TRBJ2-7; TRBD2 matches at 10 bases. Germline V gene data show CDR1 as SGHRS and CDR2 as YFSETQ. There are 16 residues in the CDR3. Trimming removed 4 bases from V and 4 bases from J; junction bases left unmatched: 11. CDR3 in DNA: TGCGCCAGCAGCCCTGAAGGAGCGGGAGGGCCGTACGAGCAGTACTTC. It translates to CASSPEGAGGPYEQYF.

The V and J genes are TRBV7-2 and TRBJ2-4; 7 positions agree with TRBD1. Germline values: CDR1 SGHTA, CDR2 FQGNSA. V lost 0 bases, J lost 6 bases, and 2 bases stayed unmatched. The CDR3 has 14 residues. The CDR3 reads CASSLAAGGNIQYF. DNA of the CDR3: TGTGCCAGCAGCTTAGCGGCAGGGGGAAACATTCAGTACTTC. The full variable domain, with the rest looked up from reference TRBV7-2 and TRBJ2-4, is GAGVSQSPSNKVTEKGKDVELRCDPISGHTALYWYRQSLGQGLEFLIYFQGNSAPDKSGLPSDRFSAERTGGSVSTLTIQRTQQEDSAVYLCASSLAAGGNIQYFGAGTRLSVL.

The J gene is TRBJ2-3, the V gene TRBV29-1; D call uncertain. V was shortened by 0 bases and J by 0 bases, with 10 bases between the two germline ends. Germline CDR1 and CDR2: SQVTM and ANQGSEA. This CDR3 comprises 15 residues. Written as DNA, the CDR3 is TGCAGCGTTGAAGATCTAGTGGTTAGCACAGATACGCAGTATTTT. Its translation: CSVEDLVVSTDTQYF.

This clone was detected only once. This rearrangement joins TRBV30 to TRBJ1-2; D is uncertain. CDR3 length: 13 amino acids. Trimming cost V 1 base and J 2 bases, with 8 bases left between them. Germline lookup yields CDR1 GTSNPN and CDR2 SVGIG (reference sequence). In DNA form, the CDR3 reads TGTGCCTGGAGTGCCGGCAGGAACTATGGCTACACCTTC. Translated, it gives CAWSAGRNYGYTF.